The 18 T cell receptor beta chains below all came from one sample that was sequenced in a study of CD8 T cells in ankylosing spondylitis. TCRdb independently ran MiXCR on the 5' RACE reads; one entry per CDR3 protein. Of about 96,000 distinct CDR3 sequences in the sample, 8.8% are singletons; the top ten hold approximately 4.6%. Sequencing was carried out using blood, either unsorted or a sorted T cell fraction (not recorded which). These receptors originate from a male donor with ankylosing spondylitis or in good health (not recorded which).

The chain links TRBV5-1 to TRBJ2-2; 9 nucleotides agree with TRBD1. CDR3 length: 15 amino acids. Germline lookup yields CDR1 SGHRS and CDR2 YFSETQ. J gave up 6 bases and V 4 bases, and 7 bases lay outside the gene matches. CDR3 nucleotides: TGCGCCAGCAGCCCCGGGACAGGGACTTCCGGGGAGCTGTTTTTT. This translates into CASSPGTGTSGELFF.

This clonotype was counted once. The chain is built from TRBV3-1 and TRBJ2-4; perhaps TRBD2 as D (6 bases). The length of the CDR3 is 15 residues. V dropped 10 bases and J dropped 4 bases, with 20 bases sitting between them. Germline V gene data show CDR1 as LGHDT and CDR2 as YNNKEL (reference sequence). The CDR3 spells CATSQSGVGKNIQYF. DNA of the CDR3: TGTGCCACCTCCCAATCGGGGGTTGGAAAAAACATTCAGTACTTC.

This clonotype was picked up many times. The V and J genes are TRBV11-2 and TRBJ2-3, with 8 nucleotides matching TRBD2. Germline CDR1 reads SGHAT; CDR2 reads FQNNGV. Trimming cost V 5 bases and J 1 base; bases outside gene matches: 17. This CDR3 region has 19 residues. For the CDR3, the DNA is TGTGCCAGCAGCGCCCCAAAGCGGGGGCCAGAGATTGGCACAGATACGCAGTATTTT. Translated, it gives CASSAPKRGPEIGTDTQYF.

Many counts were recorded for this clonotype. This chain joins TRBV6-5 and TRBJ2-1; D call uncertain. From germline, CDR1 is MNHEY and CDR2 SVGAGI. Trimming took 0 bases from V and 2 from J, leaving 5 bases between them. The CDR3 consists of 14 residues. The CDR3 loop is CASSYSPTYNEQFF. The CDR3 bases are TGTGCCAGCAGTTACTCGCCTACCTACAATGAGCAGTTCTTC.

As DNA, the CDR3 is TGTGCCAGCAGCCCAGACAGGATCGACGTAGAGACCCAGTACTTC. Protein: CASSPDRIDVETQYF. The chain joins TRBV14 to TRBJ2-5, with D possibly matching TRBD1 (6 bases). V shed 4 bases and J shed 4 bases, with 16 bases lying between them. This CDR3 has 15 amino acids. CDR1 SGHDN and CDR2 FVKESK come from the germline V gene.

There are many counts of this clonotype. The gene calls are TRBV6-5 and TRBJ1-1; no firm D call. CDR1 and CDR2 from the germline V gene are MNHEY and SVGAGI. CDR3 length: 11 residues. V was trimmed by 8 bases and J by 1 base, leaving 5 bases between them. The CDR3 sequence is CASGGNTEAFF. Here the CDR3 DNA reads TGTGCCAGCGGAGGGAACACTGAAGCTTTCTTT.

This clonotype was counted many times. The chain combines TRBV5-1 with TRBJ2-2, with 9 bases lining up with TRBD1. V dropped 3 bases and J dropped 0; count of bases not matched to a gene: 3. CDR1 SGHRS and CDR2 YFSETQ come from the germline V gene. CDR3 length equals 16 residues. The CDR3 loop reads CASSSGTGTNTGELFF. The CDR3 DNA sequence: TGCGCCAGCAGCTCCGGGACAGGGACGAACACCGGGGAGCTGTTTTTT.

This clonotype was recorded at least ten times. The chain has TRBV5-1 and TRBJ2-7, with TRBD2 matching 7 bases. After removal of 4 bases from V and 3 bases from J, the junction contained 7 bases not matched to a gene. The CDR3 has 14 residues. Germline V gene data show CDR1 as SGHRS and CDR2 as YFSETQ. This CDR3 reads CASSRVWGGYEQYF. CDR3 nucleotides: TGCGCCAGCAGCCGGGTATGGGGGGGCTACGAGCAGTACTTC.

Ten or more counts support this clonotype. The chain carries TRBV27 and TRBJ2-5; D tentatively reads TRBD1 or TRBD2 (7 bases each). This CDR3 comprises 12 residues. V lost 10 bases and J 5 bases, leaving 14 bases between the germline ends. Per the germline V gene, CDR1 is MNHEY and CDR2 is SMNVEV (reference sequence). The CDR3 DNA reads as TGTGCCACCTCCCAGGGGGGGGAGACCCAGTACTTC. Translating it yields CATSQGGETQYF.

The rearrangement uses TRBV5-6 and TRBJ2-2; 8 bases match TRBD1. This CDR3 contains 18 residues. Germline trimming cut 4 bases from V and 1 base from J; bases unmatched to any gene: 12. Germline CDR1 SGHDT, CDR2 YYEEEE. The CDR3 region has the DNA TGTGCCAGCAGCCCCGGACACATGGACAGGGTGAACACCGGGGAGCTGTTTTTT. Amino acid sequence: CASSPGHMDRVNTGELFF.

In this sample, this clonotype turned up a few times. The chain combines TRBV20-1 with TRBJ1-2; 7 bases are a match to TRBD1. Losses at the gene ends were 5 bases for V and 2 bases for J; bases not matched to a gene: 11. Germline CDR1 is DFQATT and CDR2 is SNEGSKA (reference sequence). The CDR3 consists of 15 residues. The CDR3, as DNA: TGCAGTGCTCTTTACAGGGGACACGTCAACTATGGCTACACCTTC. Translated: CSALYRGHVNYGYTF.

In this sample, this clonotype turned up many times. The CDR3 bases are TGTGCCAGGCTCCTAGGGGATGTGACCCATTACTCCTACGAGCAGTACTTC. Its translation: CARLLGDVTHYSYEQYF. The J gene is TRBJ2-7, the V gene TRBV9; D possibly corresponds to TRBD1 (5 bases). The CDR3 has 17 residues. Germline loops: CDR1 SGDLS, CDR2 YYNGEE. V lost 8 bases and J 0 bases, leaving 24 bases between the germline ends.

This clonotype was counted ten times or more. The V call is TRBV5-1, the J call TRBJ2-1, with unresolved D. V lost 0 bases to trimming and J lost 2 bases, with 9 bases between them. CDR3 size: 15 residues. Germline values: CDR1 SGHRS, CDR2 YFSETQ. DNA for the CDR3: TGCGCCAGCAGCTTGGAGGGATTCCCCTACAATGAGCAGTTCTTC. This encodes CASSLEGFPYNEQFF.

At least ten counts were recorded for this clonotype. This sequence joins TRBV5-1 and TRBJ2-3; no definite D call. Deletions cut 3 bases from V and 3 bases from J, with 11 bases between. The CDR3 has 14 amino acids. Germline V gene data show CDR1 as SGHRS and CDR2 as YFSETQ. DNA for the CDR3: TGCGCCAGCAGCTGGAAGACAAGTACAGATACGCAGTATTTT. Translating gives CASSWKTSTDTQYF. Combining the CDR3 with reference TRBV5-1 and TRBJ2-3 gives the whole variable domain KAGVTQTPRYLIKTRGQQVTLSCSPISGHRSVSWYQQTPGQGLQFLFEYFSETQRNKGNFPGRFSGRQFSNSRSEMNVSTLELGDSALYLCASSWKTSTDTQYFGPGTRLTVL.

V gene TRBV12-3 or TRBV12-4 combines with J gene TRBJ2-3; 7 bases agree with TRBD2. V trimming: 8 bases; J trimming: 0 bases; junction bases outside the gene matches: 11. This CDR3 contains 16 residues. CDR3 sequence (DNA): TGTGCCAGCGCTTCACCCACTAGCGAGAGCACAGATACGCAGTATTTT. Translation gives CASASPTSESTDTQYF.

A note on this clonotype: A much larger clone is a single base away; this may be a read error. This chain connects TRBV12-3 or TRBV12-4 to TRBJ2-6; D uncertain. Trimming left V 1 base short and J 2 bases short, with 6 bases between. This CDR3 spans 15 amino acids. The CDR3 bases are TGTGCCAGCAGTTTAGGGCTGGCTGGGGCCAACGTCCTGACTTTC. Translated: CASSLGLAGANVLTF.

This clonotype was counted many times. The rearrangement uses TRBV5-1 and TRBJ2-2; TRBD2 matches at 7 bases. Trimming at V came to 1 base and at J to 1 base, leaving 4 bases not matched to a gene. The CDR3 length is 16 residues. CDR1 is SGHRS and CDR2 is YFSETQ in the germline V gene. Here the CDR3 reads CASSLLGGGNTGELFF. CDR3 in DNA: TGCGCCAGCAGCTTGTTAGGCGGGGGGAACACCGGGGAGCTGTTTTTT.

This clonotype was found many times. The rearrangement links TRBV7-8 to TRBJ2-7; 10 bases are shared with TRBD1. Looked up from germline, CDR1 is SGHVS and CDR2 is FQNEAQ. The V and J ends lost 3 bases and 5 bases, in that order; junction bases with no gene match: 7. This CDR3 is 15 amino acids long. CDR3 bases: TGTGCCAGCAGCTTGGTCGGGACAGGGGCTCACGAGCAGTACTTC. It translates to CASSLVGTGAHEQYF.